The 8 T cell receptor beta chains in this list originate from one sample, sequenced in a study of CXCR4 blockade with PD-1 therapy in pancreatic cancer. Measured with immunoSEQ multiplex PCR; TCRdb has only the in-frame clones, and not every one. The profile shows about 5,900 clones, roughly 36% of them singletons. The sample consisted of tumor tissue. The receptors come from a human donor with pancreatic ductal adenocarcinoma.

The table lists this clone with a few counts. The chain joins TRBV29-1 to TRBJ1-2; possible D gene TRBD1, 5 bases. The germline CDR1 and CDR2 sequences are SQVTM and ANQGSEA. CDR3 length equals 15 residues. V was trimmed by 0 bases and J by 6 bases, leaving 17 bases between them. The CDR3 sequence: CSVEDQLRAVNGYTF. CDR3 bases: TGCAGCGTTGAAGATCAGCTCAGGGCGGTCAATGGCTACACCTTC.

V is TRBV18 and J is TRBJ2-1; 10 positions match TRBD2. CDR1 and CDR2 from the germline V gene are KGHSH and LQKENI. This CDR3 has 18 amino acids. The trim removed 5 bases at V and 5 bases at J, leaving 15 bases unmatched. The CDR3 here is CASSKSRIAGGLHNEQFF. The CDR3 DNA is TGTGCCAGCTCAAAGTCACGAATAGCGGGAGGTCTTCACAATGAGCAGTTCTTC.

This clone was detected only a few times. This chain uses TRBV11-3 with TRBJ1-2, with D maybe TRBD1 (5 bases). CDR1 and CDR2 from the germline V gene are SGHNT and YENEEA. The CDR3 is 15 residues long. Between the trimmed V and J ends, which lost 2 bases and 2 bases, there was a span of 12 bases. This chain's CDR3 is CASSLMTAGNYGYTF. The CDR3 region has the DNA TGTGCCAGCAGCTTAATGACTGCAGGGAACTATGGCTACACCTTC.

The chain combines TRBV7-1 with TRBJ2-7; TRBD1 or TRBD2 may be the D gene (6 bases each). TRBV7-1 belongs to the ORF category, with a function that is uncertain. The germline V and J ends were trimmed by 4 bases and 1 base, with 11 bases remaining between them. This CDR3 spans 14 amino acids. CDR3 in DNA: TGTGCCAGCAGCTTAGGGGGGACATCCTACGAGCAGTACTTC. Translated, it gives CASSLGGTSYEQYF.

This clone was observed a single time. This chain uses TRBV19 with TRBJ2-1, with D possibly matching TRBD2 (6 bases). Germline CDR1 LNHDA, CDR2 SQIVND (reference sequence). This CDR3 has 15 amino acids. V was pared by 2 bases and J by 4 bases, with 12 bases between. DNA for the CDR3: TGTGCCAGTAGTATAAGTAAGCGGGTATACAATGAGCAGTTCTTC. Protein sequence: CASSISKRVYNEQFF.

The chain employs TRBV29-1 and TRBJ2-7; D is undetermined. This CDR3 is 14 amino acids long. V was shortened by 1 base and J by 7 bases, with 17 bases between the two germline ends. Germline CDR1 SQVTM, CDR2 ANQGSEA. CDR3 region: CSVEGSLRPREQYF. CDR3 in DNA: TGCAGCGTTGAAGGGTCTCTCCGTCCGAGAGAGCAGTACTTC.

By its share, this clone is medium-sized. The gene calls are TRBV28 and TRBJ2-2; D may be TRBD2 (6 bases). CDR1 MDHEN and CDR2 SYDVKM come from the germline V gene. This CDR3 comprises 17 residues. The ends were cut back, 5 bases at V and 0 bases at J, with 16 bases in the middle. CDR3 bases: TGTGCCAGCAGTCGGGTTGGGAGGTCCGCGAACACCGGGGAGCTGTTTTTT. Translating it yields CASSRVGRSANTGELFF.

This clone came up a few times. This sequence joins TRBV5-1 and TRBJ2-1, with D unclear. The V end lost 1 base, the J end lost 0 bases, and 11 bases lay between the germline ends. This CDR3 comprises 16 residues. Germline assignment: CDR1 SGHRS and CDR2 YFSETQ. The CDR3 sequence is CASSLMAQSSYNEQFF. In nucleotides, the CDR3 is TGCGCCAGCAGCTTGATGGCCCAGAGCTCCTACAATGAGCAGTTCTTC.